A single sample gave rise to the 10 T cell receptor beta chains below, sequenced in a study of OX40 agonist ivuxolimab in advanced cancers. Libraries came from the immunoSEQ multiplex PCR assay. What TCRdb holds here is the immuneACCESS table cut down to in-frame rearrangements. Part of the clones is not present; checked against another copy, under half of the missing clones reflect an unresolved V gene, and the others are unexplained. The sample data list about 48,000 clones, and about 93% of these were observed just once. The top ten hold around 6.7% of the sample. The sample in question was CD4+ or CD8+ T cells sorted from blood, obtained in a trial of the OX40 agonist ivuxolimab. These receptors all stem from an adult with an advanced solid tumor such as melanoma, head and neck, liver or kidney cancer.

This sequence joins TRBV2 and TRBJ2-1, with D unclear. Germline V gene lookup returns CDR1 SNHLY and CDR2 FYNNEI. This CDR3 has 15 amino acids. The V gene lost 6 bases and the J gene lost 4 bases, with 16 bases spanning the gap. This CDR3 reads CASSADTLTYNEQFF. CDR3 sequence (DNA): TGTGCCAGCAGCGCTGACACCCTAACTTACAATGAGCAGTTCTTC.

The chain has TRBV6-5 and TRBJ2-1; D gene unclear. This CDR3 spans 12 amino acids. CDR1 and CDR2 from the germline V gene are MNHEY and SVGAGI. The V and J ends lost 0 bases and 7 bases respectively, with 4 bases between them. CDR3: CASSYSRNEQFF. DNA of the CDR3: TGTGCCAGCAGTTACTCGAGGAATGAGCAGTTCTTC.

This clone occurred once. The CDR3 loop reads CASSEQTTGNEKLFF. CDR3 bases: TGTGCCAGCAGTGAACAGACCACGGGGAATGAAAAACTGTTTTTT. This sequence joins TRBV2 and TRBJ1-4; D unclear. Deletions cut 2 bases from V and 5 bases from J, with 12 bases between. Germline assignment: CDR1 SNHLY and CDR2 FYNNEI. The CDR3 totals 15 residues.

V is TRBV13 and J is TRBJ2-7; 8 bases map to TRBD1. Germline CDR1 and CDR2: PRHDT and FYEKMQ (reference sequence). This CDR3 spans 14 amino acids. V shed 3 bases, J shed 5 bases, and the junction held 6 bases outside the gene matches. The CDR3 sequence: CASSLRTGSHEQYV. CDR3 DNA: TGTGCCAGCAGCTTGAGGACAGGGTCCCACGAGCAGTACGTC.

The chain joins TRBV5-1 to TRBJ2-1; perhaps D is TRBD1 or TRBD2 (7 bases each). The CDR3 covers 16 residues. V was pared by 3 bases and J by 7 bases, with 20 bases between. Germline CDR1 is SGHRS and CDR2 is YFSETQ. The CDR3 spells CASSYYTGEGRNEQFF. The CDR3 region has the DNA TGCGCCAGCAGCTATTATACAGGGGAGGGGAGGAATGAGCAGTTCTTC. Based on the CDR3 plus reference TRBV5-1 and TRBJ2-1, the full variable domain is KAGVTQTPRYLIKTRGQQVTLSCSPISGHRSVSWYQQTPGQGLQFLFEYFSETQRNKGNFPGRFSGRQFSNSRSEMNVSTLELGDSALYLCASSYYTGEGRNEQFFGPGTRLTVL.

The chain couples TRBV11-2 to TRBJ2-1; 11 nucleotides agree with TRBD2. The germline CDR1 and CDR2 sequences are SGHAT and FQNNGV. Trimming cost V 3 bases and J 9 bases; bases outside gene matches: 10. CDR3 length: 16 residues. For the CDR3, the DNA is TGTGCCAGCAGCTTGCGGGTAGCGGGGGGGTTAGGTGAGCAGTTCTTC. Its translation is CASSLRVAGGLGEQFF.

The chain has TRBV5-6 and TRBJ2-2, with a possible D match to TRBD1 (5 bases). Germline loops: CDR1 SGHDT, CDR2 YYEEEE. The CDR3 totals 17 residues. Trimming pared 0 bases from V and 3 bases from J, leaving 15 bases between. The DNA of the CDR3 is TGTGCCAGCAGCTTGGGTCCAGCTGGACACTACACCGGGGAGCTGTTTTTT. Protein sequence: CASSLGPAGHYTGELFF.

V gene TRBV27 combines with J gene TRBJ1-6; TRBD1 might be the D (6 bases). The germline V and J ends were trimmed by 6 bases and 8 bases, with 14 bases remaining between them. This CDR3 is 14 amino acids long. Germline lookup yields CDR1 MNHEY and CDR2 SMNVEV (reference sequence). CDR3 sequence: CASRVLGGDSPLHF. CDR3 in DNA: TGTGCCAGCAGGGTACTAGGGGGGGATTCACCCCTCCACTTT.

The chain is built from TRBV6-6 and TRBJ2-3, with D unresolved. This CDR3 comprises 14 residues. Germline CDR1 is MNHNY and CDR2 is SVGAGI (reference sequence). V lost 2 bases, J lost 0 bases, and 6 bases lay in between. The CDR3 sequence is CASSYEDSTDTQYF. The CDR3 DNA follows: TGTGCCAGCAGTTACGAGGACAGCACAGATACGCAGTATTTT.

J is TRBJ1-2 and V is TRBV27; TRBD1 matches at 8 bases. Germline V gene lookup returns CDR1 MNHEY and CDR2 SMNVEV (reference sequence). The trim removed 4 bases at V and 5 bases at J, leaving 9 bases unmatched. CDR3 length equals 15 residues. CDR3 loop: CASSSSDRVLYGYTF. DNA for the CDR3: TGTGCCAGCAGTTCATCGGACAGGGTTTTGTATGGCTACACCTTC.